The entry below gives a single TCR beta chain sequence along with its context. This clonotype was seen a handful of times. Its antigen is not yet known. No base-level quality is on record; no much larger clone is a single base apart. The CDR3 covers 13 residues, taking in both the cysteine and the phenylalanine. Just the 39-base CDR3 DNA is kept, in frame starting at base 1. V trim: 10 bases; J trim: 6 bases; unmatched bases: 8. The source of the sample is a study of blood T cells in healthy people across ages (dated by TCRdb to about 2015). Notes on the research overall: Template switching captured roughly one uniquely barcoded TCR beta cDNA molecule per two T cells in model experiments. Using deep sequencing normalized with unique cDNA molecular identifiers, the study measured how TCR beta repertoire diversity changes with age. The donors were divided into four age groups: young (average around 16 years), middle-aged (around 37), aged (about 61) and long-lived (about 79). Donors of different ages were randomly distributed across sequencing lanes to avoid experimental bias. The study analyzed two additional independent replicas of 1 million unique cDNA reads from the same blood draw for two donors, one aged 18 to 30 and one aged 80 or older.

Libraries were constructed by 5' RACE. TCRdb names Illumina HiSeq 2500 as the instrument used. A second roughly 6 to 12 cycle PCR used a sample-barcoded 5' primer and a J-beta primer mix. A template-switch 5' adaptor carrying 12 random nucleotides introduced a unique molecular identifier onto each TCR beta cDNA molecule. At least 2.5 million CDR3-containing paired-end reads were obtained from each sample. First-strand cDNA was synthesized from all RNA with the Mint cDNA synthesis kit, primed by a TRBC-specific oligonucleotide. Following uracil-DNA glycosylase treatment, all cDNA underwent a first 18-cycle PCR with the universal primers M1SS and BC2_uni_R. As for the authors' bioinformatics: For normalization, 1 million high-quality reads, each with a distinct molecular identifier, were randomly selected from each sample. Instead of being binned into consensus sequences, reads with shared molecular identifiers were discarded. MiTCR, set to a Q25 quality threshold and the strictest error-elimination algorithm, was used for CDR3 identification, clonotype clustering and error correction. Lower-bound total TCR beta diversity was estimated with a nonparametric unseen species model using Euler transformation. TCRdb's own reprocessing of the public reads used fastp at Q25 and MiXCR and kept productive beta chains. Rows with one shared CDR3 protein collapse into an entry with the most common genes and DNA. TCRdb's processing, not the authors', yielded these V and J calls. This sample has around 1.1 million distinct CDR3 sequences in its table, and more than 30% of those were observed once. Together, the top ten hold about an eighth of the sample.

The roughly 39 donors, aged about 6 to 90 years, were systemically healthy Caucasian individuals from Russia. Around 9.8 milliliters of peripheral blood were collected from each donor into EDTA-treated Vacutainer tubes. Ficoll-Paque density-gradient centrifugation was used to isolate PBMCs, with at least 7 million obtained per sample. Trizol reagent was used to extract total RNA from the PBMCs, yielding at least 5.5 micrograms per sample. For every donor, an aliquot of PBMCs went through flow cytometry to measure the percentages of naive CD45RAhigh/CD27high T cells. General conclusions and limits of the study: Because the CMV infection status of the donors was unknown, age-related changes in expanded clonotypes may potentially have been confounded. Observed TCR beta diversity per million T cells fell roughly linearly with age, and a significant reduction was already apparent by age roughly 41. The long-lived group showed more naive CD4+ T cells, fewer expanded clones and increased TCR diversity than the aged group, suggesting age selection. Conclusive comparison of naive and antigen-experienced compartments was prevented by the profiling of bulk unsorted PBMCs. There was a strong correlation between observed TCR beta diversity and the percentage of naive T cells measured by flow cytometry. Estimates of total diversity based on one million sequenced T cells were regarded as lower bounds and as underestimates.

Source material: blood. This receptor chain uses TRBV12-3 or TRBV12-4 and TRBJ2-1; TRBD1 aligns with 8 central bases. This receptor was obtained from a young man in good health. CDR3 protein: CATYQGAGNEQFF. The nucleotide sequence is TGTGCCACCTACCAGGGGGCCGGCAATGAGCAGTTCTTC.